A selection of T cell receptor beta chains follows, all from one sample in a study of OX40 agonist ivuxolimab in advanced cancers. Libraries were prepared by immunoSEQ multiplex PCR; TCRdb keeps only in-frame clonotypes and omits some of them. The sample lists some 45,000 clones; approximately 90% were seen once. The sequencing here drew on CD4+ or CD8+ T cells sorted from blood, taken in a trial of the OX40 agonist ivuxolimab. The origin of the receptors is an adult with an advanced solid tumor such as melanoma, head and neck, liver or kidney cancer. Both conserved end residues are part of each CDR3. A D gene is named only where the DNA matches it firmly. Expanded clones are given a class, and other clones once, few, many or no size at all.

d_call: TRBD2
cdr3_length: 16
j_call: TRBJ2-3
v_call: TRBV6-1
clone_size: -
cdr3_nt: TGTGCCAGCAGTGAGCGGGAGGGCTCCGGCACAGATACGCAGTATTTT
cdr3_aa: CASSEREGSGTDTQYF

d_call: TRBD1
cdr3_length: 15
j_call: TRBJ2-1
v_call: TRBV7-2
clone_size: -
cdr3_nt: TGTGCCAGCAGCTCGACAGGGAGCTCCTACAATGAGCAGTTCTTC
cdr3_aa: CASSSTGSSYNEQFF

d_call: TRBD1
cdr3_length: 16
j_call: TRBJ1-5
v_call: TRBV7-2
clone_size: -
cdr3_nt: TGTGCCAGCAGCTTATATATGACAGGGGAAAACCAGCCCCAGCATTTT
cdr3_aa: CASSLYMTGENQPQHF

d_call: TRBD2
cdr3_length: 17
j_call: TRBJ2-1
v_call: TRBV28
clone_size: once
cdr3_nt: TGTGCCAGCAGTCACGGGACTAGCGGGGGGGCCTACAATGAGCAGTTCTTC
cdr3_aa: CASSHGTSGGAYNEQFF

d_call: -
cdr3_length: 11
j_call: TRBJ1-1
v_call: TRBV2
clone_size: -
cdr3_nt: TGTGCCAGCACCCTGACTGGAGAAGCTTTCTTT
cdr3_aa: CASTLTGEAFF

d_call: -
cdr3_length: 14
j_call: TRBJ2-5
v_call: TRBV11-3
clone_size: -
cdr3_nt: TGTGCCAGCAGCTCAGGAGGGTACCAAGAGACCCAGTACTTC
cdr3_aa: CASSSGGYQETQYF

d_call: -
cdr3_length: 14
j_call: TRBJ2-1
v_call: TRBV18
clone_size: -
cdr3_nt: TGTGCCAGCTCACCACAAGTGGGGGTGAATGAGCAGTTCTTC
cdr3_aa: CASSPQVGVNEQFF

d_call: -
cdr3_length: 15
j_call: TRBJ1-1
v_call: TRBV2
clone_size: -
cdr3_nt: TGTGCCAGCAGGGAGGAGTCGGCCTCGGGTACTGAAGCTTTCTTT
cdr3_aa: CASREESASGTEAFF

d_call: -
cdr3_length: 14
j_call: TRBJ1-4
v_call: TRBV6-1
clone_size: -
cdr3_nt: TGTGCCAGCAGGCACCCAGGGGAGTATGAAAAACTGTTTTTT
cdr3_aa: CASRHPGEYEKLFF

d_call: -
cdr3_length: 15
j_call: TRBJ1-3
v_call: TRBV15
clone_size: -
cdr3_nt: TGTGCCACCAGCAGAGGACTTGGCTCTGGAAACACCATATATTTT
cdr3_aa: CATSRGLGSGNTIYF

d_call: -
cdr3_length: 17
j_call: TRBJ2-5
v_call: TRBV5-6
clone_size: -
cdr3_nt: TGTGCCAGCAGCTACTTACAGGGCCCGGAACCGATTGTGACCCAGTACTTC
cdr3_aa: CASSYLQGPEPIVTQYF

d_call: -
cdr3_length: 13
j_call: TRBJ2-3
v_call: TRBV19
clone_size: -
cdr3_nt: TGTGCCAGTAGTACAGCCAGCGGTGATACGCAGTATTTT
cdr3_aa: CASSTASGDTQYF

d_call: TRBD1
cdr3_length: 14
j_call: TRBJ2-7
v_call: TRBV7-9
clone_size: -
cdr3_nt: TGTGCCAGCAGCACCTGGGACAGGGACTACGAGCAGTACTTC
cdr3_aa: CASSTWDRDYEQYF

d_call: TRBD1
cdr3_length: 14
j_call: TRBJ2-5
v_call: TRBV10-1
clone_size: -
cdr3_nt: TGCGCCAGCAGTGATCCGGGACAGCAAGAGACCCAGTACTTC
cdr3_aa: CASSDPGQQETQYF

d_call: TRBD1
cdr3_length: 15
j_call: TRBJ2-5
v_call: TRBV2
clone_size: few
cdr3_nt: TGTGCCAGCACCCCGGGACAGGGGGCTTGGGAGACCCAGTACTTC
cdr3_aa: CASTPGQGAWETQYF

d_call: -
cdr3_length: 12
j_call: TRBJ2-1
v_call: TRBV11-2
clone_size: -
cdr3_nt: TGTGCCAGCAGTCAGGTCCCTTTTGAGCAGTTCTTC
cdr3_aa: CASSQVPFEQFF